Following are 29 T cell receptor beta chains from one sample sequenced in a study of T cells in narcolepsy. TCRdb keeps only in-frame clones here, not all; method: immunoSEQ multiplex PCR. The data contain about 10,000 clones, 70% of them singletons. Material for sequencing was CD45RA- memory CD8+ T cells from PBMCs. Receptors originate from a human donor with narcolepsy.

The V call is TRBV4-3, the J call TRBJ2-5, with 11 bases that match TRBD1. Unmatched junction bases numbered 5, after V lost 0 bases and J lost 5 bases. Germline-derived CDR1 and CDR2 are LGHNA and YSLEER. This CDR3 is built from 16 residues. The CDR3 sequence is CASSQDKGQGVETQYF. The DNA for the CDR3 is TGCGCCAGCAGCCAAGATAAGGGACAGGGGGTCGAGACCCAGTACTTC.

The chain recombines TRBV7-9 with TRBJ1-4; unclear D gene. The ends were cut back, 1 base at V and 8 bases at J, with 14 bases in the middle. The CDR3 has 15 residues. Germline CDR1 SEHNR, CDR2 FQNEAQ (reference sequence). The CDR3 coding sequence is TGTGCCAGCAGCTTAGGGTCGGTAATTCAGGAAAAACTGTTTTTT. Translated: CASSLGSVIQEKLFF.

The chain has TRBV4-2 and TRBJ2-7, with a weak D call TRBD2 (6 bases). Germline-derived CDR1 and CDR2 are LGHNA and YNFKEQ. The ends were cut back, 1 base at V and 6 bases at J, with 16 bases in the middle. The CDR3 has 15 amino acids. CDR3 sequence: CASSQAGTQGGEQYF. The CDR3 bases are TGTGCCAGCAGCCAAGCTGGGACGCAGGGAGGCGAGCAGTACTTC.

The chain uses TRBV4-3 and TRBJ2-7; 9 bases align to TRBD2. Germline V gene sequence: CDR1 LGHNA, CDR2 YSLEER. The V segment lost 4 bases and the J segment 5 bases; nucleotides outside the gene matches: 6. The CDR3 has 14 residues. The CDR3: CASSPWTSADEQYF. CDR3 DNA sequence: TGCGCCAGCAGCCCTTGGACTAGCGCCGACGAGCAGTACTTC.

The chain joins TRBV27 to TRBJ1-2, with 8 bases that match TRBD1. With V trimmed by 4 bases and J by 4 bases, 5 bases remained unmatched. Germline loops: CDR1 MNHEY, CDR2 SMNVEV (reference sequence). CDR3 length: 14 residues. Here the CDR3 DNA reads TGTGCCAGCAGTTATGCAGGGGGCGGCTATGGCTACACCTTC. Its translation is CASSYAGGGYGYTF.

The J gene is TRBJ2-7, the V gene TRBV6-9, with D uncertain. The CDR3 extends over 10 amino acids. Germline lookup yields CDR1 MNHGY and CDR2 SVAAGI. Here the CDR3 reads CASASYEQYF. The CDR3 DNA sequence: TGTGCATCCGCATCCTACGAGCAGTACTTC.

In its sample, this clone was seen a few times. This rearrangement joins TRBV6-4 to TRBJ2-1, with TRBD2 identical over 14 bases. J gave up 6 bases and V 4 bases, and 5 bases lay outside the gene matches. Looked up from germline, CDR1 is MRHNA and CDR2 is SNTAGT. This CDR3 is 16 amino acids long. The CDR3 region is CASSASGTSGSNEQFF. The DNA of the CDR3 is TGTGCCAGCAGTGCTTCCGGGACTAGCGGGAGCAATGAGCAGTTCTTC.

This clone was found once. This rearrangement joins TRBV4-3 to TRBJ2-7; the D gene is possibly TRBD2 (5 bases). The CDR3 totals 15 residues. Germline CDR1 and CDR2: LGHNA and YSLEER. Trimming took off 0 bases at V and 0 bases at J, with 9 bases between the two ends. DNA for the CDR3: TGCGCCAGCAGCCAAGATTGGGGAGCCTCCTACGAGCAGTACTTC. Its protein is CASSQDWGASYEQYF.

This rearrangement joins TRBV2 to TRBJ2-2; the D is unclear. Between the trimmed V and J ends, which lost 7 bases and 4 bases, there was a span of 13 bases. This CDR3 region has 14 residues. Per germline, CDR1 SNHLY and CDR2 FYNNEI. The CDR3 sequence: CASTTRVLTGELFF. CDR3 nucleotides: TGTGCCAGCACCACTCGAGTCCTCACCGGGGAGCTGTTTTTT.

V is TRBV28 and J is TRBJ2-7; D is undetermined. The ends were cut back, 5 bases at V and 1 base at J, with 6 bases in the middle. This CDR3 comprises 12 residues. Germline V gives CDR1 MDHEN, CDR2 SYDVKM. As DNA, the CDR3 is TGTGCCAGCAGTCTGGCGTCCTACGAGCAGTACTTC. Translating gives CASSLASYEQYF.

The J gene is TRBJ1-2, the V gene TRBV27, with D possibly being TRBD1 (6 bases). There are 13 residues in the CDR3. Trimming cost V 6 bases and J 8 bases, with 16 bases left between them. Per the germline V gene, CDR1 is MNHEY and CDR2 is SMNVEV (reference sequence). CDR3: CASSYGAGDGYTF. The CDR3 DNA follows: TGTGCCAGCAGCTATGGCGCAGGGGACGGCTACACCTTC.

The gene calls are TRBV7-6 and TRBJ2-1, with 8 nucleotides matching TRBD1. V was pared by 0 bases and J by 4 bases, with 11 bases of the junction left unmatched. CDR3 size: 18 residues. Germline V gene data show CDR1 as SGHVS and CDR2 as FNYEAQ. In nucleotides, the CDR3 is TGTGCCAGCAGCTTAGCGAGTGTAGGACAGGGAATTTACAATGAGCAGTTCTTC. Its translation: CASSLASVGQGIYNEQFF.

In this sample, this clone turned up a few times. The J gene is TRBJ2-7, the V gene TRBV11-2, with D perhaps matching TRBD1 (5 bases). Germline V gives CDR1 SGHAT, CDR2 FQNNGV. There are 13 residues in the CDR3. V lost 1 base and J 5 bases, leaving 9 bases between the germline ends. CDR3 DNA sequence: TGTGCCAGCAGCTTAGGTTCCAGGGACGAGCAGTACTTC. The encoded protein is CASSLGSRDEQYF.

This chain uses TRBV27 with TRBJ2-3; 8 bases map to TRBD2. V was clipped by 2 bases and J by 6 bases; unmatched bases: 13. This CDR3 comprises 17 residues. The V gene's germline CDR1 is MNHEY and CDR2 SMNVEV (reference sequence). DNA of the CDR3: TGTGCCAGCAGTTTAAGCCTCGGGGGCGGGAGGCCCGATACGCAGTATTTT. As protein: CASSLSLGGGRPDTQYF.

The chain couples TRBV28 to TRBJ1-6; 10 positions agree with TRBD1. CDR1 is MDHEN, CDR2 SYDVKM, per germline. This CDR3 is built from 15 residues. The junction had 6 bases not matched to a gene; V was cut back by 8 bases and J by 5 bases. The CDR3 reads CASSSGTGDNSPLHF. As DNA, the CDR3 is TGTGCCAGCTCCTCCGGGACAGGGGATAATTCACCCCTCCACTTT.

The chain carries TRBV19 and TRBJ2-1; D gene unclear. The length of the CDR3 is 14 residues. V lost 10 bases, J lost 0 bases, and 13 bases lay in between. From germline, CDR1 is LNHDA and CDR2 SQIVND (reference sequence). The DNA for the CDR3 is TGTGCCACCAGGCCGCGGAGCTCCTACAATGAGCAGTTCTTC. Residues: CATRPRSSYNEQFF.

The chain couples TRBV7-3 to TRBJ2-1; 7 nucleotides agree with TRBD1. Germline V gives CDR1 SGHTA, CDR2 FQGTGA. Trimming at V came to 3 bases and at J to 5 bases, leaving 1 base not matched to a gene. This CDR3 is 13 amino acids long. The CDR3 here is CASSFDRDNEQFF. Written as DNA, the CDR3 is TGTGCCAGCAGCTTTGACAGGGACAATGAGCAGTTCTTC.

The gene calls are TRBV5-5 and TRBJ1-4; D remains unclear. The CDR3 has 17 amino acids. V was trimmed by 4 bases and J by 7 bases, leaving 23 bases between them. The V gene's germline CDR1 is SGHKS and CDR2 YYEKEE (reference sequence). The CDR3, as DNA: TGTGCCAGCAGCCAAGGACTCTTAAGTTTCCAGCCTGAAAAACTGTTTTTT. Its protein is CASSQGLLSFQPEKLFF.

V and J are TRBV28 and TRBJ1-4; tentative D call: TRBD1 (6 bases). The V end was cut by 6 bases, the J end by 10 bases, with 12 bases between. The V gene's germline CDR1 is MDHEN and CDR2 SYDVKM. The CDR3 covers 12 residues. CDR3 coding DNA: TGTGCCAGCAGCCTCCCCAGGGGAAAACTGTTTTTT. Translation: CASSLPRGKLFF.

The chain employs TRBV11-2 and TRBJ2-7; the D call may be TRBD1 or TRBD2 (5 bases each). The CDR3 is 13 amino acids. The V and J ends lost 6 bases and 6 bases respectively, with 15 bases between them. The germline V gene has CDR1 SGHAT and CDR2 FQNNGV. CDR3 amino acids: CASSEHRDGEQYF. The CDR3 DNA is TGTGCCAGCAGTGAACACCGGGACGGCGAGCAGTACTTC.

In DNA, the CDR3 is TGTGCCAGCAGTTACTCGAAGGAAGCTTTCTTT. Residues: CASSYSKEAFF. The J gene is TRBJ1-1, the V gene TRBV6-5; D is unresolved. The CDR3 covers 11 residues. The germline gives CDR1 MNHEY, CDR2 SVGAGI. Trimming pared 0 bases from V and 8 bases from J, leaving 4 bases between.

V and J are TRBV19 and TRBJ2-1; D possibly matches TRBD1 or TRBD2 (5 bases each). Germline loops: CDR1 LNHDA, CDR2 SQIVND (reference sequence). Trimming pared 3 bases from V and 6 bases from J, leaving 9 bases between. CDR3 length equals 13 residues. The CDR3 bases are TGTGCCAGTAGTATCCAGGGACCCAATGAGCAGTTCTTC. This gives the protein CASSIQGPNEQFF.

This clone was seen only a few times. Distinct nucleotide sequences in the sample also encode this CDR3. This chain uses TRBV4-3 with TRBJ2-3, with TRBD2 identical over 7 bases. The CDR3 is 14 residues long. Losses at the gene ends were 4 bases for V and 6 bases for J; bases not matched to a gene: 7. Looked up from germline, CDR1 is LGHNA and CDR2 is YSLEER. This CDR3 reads CASSPWTSADTQYF. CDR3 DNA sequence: TGCGCCAGCAGCCCCTGGACTAGTGCGGATACGCAGTATTTT.

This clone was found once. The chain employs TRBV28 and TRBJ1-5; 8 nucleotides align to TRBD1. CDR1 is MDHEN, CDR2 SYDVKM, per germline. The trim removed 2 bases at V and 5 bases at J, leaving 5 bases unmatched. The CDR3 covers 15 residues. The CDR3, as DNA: TGTGCCAGCAGTTTACCCCTGACAGGGGATCAGCCCCAGCATTTT. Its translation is CASSLPLTGDQPQHF.

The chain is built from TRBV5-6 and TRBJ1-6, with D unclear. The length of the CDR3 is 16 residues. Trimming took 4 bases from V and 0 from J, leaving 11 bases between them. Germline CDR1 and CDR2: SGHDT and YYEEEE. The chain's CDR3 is CASSTPWSSYNSPLHF. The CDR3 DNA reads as TGTGCCAGCAGCACCCCCTGGAGCTCCTATAATTCACCCCTCCACTTT.

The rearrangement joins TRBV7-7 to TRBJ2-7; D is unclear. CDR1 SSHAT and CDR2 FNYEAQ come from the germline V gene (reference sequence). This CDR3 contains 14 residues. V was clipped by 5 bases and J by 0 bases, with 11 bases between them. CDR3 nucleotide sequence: TGTGCCAGCAGCCCGTATTCTAGCTCCTACGAGCAGTACTTC. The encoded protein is CASSPYSSSYEQYF.

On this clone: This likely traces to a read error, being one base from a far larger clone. Written as DNA, the CDR3 is TGTGCCAGCATCCTCATAACCGCGGGGTGGGAGACAGATACGCAGTTTTTT. Its protein product is CASILITAGWETDTQFF. V usage is TRBV11-2 and J usage is TRBJ2-3, with D maybe TRBD2 (6 bases). This CDR3 is 17 amino acids long. CDR1 is SGHAT, CDR2 FQNNGV, per germline.

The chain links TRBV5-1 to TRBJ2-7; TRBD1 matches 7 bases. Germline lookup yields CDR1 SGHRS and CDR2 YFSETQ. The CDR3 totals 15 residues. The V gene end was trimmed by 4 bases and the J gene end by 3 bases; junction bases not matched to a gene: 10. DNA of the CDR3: TGCGCCAGCAGCCCGACGGGACAGTTTCGCTACGAGCAGTACTTC. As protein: CASSPTGQFRYEQYF.

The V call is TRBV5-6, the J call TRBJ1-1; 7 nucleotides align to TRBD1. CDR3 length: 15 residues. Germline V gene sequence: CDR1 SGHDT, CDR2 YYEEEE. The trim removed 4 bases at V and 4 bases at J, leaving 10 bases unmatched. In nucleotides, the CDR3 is TGTGCCAGCAGCCACGGGACAGCTTTTATCACTGAAGCTTTCTTT. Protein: CASSHGTAFITEAFF.